The 9 T cell receptor beta chains below were found in one sample sequenced in a study of T cells after yellow fever vaccination. TCRdb reprocessed the 5' RACE reads via MiXCR and lists one record per CDR3 protein. The repertoire consists of roughly 120,000 distinct CDR3 sequences, with 7.5% to 9.5% occurring once and the leading ten covering about 25%. The source was CD8+ T cells sorted from PBMCs, collected 45 days after the yellow fever booster vaccination. Receptors originate from a man aged 25-45 years who received the YFV17D yellow fever vaccine.

The chain combines TRBV3-1 with TRBJ2-7; D ambiguous. Germline V gene data show CDR1 as LGHDT and CDR2 as YNNKEL (reference sequence). The V gene lost 1 base and the J gene lost 4 bases, with 5 bases spanning the gap. The length of the CDR3 is 12 residues. The CDR3 DNA follows: TGTGCCAGCAGCCAAGCCCAGTACGAGCAGTACTTC. This gives the protein CASSQAQYEQYF.

The chain is built from TRBV6-1 and TRBJ2-7, with 9 positions matching TRBD2. V lost 5 bases, J lost 2 bases, and 10 bases stayed unmatched. CDR1 MNHNS and CDR2 SASEGT come from the germline V gene. The CDR3 is made up of 16 amino acids. The CDR3 coding sequence is TGTGCCAGCAGTCCTGCGGGAGGGCCCCCAGCCTACGAGCAGTACTTC. This translates into CASSPAGGPPAYEQYF.

This clonotype appeared many times. The chain uses TRBV11-2 and TRBJ2-1; D perhaps matches TRBD1 (5 bases). The CDR3 consists of 13 residues. Trimming pared 1 base from V and 8 bases from J, leaving 9 bases between. Per the germline V gene, CDR1 is SGHAT and CDR2 is FQNNGV. CDR3: CASSLGRVHEQFF. CDR3 sequence (DNA): TGTGCCAGCAGCTTAGGCAGGGTCCATGAGCAGTTCTTC.

In this sample, this clonotype turned up many times. This chain links TRBV4-3 with TRBJ2-7, with 7 positions matching TRBD1. CDR1 and CDR2 (germline): LGHNA, YSLEER. With 2 bases clipped from V and 2 bases from J, the junction kept 9 bases outside the gene matches. The CDR3 sequence is 16 residues long. CDR3 sequence reads: CASSQTRQGPTYEQYF. CDR3 in DNA: TGCGCCAGCAGCCAAACTCGACAGGGCCCTACCTACGAGCAGTACTTC.

Many counts were recorded for this clonotype. This chain connects TRBV10-2 to TRBJ2-7; D is unresolved. Germline values: CDR1 WSHSY, CDR2 SAAADI. The CDR3 contains 10 residues. Trimming pared 3 bases from V and 5 bases from J, leaving 2 bases between. The CDR3 sequence: CASSEDEQYF. The CDR3 DNA sequence: TGCGCCAGCAGTGAAGACGAGCAGTACTTC.

Regarding this clonotype: Possible read error: a much larger clone is one base away. The genes are TRBV9 and TRBJ2-2; no clear D. The V gene's germline CDR1 is SGDLS and CDR2 YYNGEE. The CDR3 sequence is 13 residues long. The CDR3 DNA follows: TGTGCCAGCCACAAGGGTAACACCGTGGAGCTGTTTTTT. It is translated as CASHKGNTVELFF.

This chain connects TRBV4-3 to TRBJ2-7, with D perhaps matching TRBD2 (6 bases). The CDR3 totals 15 residues. Germline V lookup: CDR1 LGHNA, CDR2 YSLEER. Trimming shortened V by 4 bases and J by 5 bases, and 18 bases separated the two germline ends. The CDR3 DNA is TGCGCCAGCAGCCCGTTGGTGGGACCGGGGGACGAGCAGTACTTC. This gives the protein CASSPLVGPGDEQYF.

The DNA for the CDR3 is TGCGCCAGCAGCTTAGCCCCCGGGACAGGGGTTTACGAGCAGTACTTC. Residues: CASSLAPGTGVYEQYF. The chain recombines TRBV5-1 with TRBJ2-7, with TRBD1 matching over 10 bases. Germline CDR1 is SGHRS and CDR2 is YFSETQ. The CDR3 has 16 residues. With 2 bases clipped from V and 4 bases from J, the junction kept 9 bases outside the gene matches.

This clonotype came up a few times. This chain connects TRBV28 to TRBJ2-5; possibly TRBD1 for D (8 bases). Germline V gene sequence: CDR1 MDHEN, CDR2 SYDVKM. This CDR3 contains 14 residues. V lost 3 bases and J lost 5, with 13 bases in between. In DNA form, the CDR3 reads TGTGCCAGCAGTTTGGAACAGGGGGGGGAGACCCAGTACTTC. The encoded protein is CASSLEQGGETQYF.